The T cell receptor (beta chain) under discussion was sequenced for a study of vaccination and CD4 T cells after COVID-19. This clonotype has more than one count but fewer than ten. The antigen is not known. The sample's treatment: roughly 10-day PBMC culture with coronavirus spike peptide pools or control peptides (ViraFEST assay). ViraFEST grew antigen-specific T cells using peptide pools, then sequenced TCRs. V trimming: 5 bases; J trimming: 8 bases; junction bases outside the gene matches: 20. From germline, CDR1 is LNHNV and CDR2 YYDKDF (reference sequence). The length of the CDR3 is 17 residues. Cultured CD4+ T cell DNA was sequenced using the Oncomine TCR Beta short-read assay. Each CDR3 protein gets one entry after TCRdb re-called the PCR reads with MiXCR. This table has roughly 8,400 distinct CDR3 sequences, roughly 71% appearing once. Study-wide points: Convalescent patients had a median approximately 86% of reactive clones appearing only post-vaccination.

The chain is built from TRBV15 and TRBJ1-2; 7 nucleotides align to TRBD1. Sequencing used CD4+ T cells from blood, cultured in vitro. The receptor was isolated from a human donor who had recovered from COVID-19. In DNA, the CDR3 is TGTGCCACCAGCGTACTTCCTGGGAGGGGGCCGCTTTCAGGCTACACCTTC. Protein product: CATSVLPGRGPLSGYTF.